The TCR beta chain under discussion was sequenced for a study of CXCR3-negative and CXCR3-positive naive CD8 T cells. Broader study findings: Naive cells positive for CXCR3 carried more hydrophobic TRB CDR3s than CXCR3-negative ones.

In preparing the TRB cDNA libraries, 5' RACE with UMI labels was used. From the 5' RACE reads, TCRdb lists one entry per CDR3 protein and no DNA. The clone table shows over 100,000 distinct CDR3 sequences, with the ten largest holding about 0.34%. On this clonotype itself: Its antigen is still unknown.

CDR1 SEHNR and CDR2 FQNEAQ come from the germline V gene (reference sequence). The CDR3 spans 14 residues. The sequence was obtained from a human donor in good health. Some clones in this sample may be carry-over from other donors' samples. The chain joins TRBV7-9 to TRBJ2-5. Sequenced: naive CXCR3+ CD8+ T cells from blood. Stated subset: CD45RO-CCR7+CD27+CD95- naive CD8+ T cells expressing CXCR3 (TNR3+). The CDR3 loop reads CASSLQERQETQYF.